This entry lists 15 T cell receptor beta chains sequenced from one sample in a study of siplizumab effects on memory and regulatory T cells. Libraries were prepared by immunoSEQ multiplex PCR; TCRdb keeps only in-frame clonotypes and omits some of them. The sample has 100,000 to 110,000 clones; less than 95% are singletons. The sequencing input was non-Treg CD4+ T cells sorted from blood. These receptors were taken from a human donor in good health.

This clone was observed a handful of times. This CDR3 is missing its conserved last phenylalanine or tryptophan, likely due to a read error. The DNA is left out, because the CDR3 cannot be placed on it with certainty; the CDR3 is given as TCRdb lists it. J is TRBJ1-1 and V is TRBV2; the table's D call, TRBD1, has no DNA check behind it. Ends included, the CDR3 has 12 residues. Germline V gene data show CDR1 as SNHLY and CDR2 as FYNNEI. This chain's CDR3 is CASSGDGTVQFG.

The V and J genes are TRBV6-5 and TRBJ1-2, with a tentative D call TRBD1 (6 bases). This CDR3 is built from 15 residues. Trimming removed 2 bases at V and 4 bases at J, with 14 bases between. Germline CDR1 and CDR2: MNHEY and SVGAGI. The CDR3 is CASSYGTGPTYGYTF. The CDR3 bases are TGTGCCAGCAGTTACGGAACAGGGCCTACCTATGGCTACACCTTC.

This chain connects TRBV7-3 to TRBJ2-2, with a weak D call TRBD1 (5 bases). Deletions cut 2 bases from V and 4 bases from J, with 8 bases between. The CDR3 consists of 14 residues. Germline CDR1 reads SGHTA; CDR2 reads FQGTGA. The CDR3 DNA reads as TGTGCCAGCAGCTTATCAGGGATCACCGGGGAGCTGTTTTTT. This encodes CASSLSGITGELFF.

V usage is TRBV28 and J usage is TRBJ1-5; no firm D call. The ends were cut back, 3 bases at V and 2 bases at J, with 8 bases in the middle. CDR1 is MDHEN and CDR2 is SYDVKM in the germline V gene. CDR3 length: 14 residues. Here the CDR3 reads CASSLGSRNQPQHF. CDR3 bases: TGTGCCAGCAGTTTGGGGTCGCGCAATCAGCCCCAGCATTTT.

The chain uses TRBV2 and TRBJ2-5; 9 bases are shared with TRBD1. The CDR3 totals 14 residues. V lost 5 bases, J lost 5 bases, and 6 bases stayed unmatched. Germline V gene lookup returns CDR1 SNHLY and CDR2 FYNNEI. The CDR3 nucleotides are TGTGCCAGCAGTTTACAGGGGGCTTTGGAGACCCAGTACTTC. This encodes CASSLQGALETQYF.

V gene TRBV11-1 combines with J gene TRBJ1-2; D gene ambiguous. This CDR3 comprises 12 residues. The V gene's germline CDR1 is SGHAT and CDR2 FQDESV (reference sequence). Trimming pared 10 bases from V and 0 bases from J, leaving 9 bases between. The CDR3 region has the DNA TGTGCCATCCCTAGCACTAACTATGGCTACACCTTC. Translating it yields CAIPSTNYGYTF.

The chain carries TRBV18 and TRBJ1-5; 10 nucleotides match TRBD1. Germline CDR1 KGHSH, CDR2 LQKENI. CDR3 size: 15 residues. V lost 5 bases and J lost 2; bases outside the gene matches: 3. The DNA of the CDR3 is TGTGCCAGCTCATATGGGACAGGGGGCAATCAGCCCCAGCATTTT. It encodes CASSYGTGGNQPQHF.

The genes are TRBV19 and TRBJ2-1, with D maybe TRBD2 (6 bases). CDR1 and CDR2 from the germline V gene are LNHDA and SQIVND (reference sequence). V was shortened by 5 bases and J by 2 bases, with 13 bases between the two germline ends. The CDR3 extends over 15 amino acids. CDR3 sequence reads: CASSYPGLTYNEQFF. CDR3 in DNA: TGTGCCAGTAGTTACCCGGGACTGACCTACAATGAGCAGTTCTTC.

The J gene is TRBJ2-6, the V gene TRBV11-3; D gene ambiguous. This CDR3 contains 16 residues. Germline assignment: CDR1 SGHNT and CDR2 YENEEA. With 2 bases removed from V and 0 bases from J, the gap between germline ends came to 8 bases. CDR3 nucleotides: TGTGCCAGCAGCTTATATTTTCTCTCTGGGGCCAACGTCCTGACTTTC. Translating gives CASSLYFLSGANVLTF.

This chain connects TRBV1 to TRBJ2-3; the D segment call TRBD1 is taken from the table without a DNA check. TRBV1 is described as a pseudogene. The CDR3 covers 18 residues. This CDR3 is CTSSRGPDLTTSTDTQYF. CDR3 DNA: TGCACCAGCAGCCGGGGCCCAGACCTTACAACTAGCACAGATACGCAGTATTTT.

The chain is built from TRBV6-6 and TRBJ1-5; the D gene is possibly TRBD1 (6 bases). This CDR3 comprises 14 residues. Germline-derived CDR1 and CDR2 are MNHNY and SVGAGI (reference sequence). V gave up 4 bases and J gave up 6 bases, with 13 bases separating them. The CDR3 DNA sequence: TGTGCCAGCAGTTTAACCGGGGGCGGTCAGCCCCAGCATTTT. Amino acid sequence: CASSLTGGGQPQHF.

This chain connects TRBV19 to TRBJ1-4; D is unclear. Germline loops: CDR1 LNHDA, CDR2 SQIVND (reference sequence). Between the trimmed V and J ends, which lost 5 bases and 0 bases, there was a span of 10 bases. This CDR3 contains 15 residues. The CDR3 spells CASSPHQATNEKLFF. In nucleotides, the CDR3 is TGTGCCAGTAGTCCCCACCAAGCAACTAATGAAAAACTGTTTTTT. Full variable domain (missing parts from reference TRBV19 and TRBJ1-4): DGGITQSPKYLFRKEGQNVTLSCEQNLNHDAMYWYRQDPGQGLRLIYYSQIVNDFQKGDIAEGYSVSREKKESFPLTVTSAQKNPTAFYLCASSPHQATNEKLFFGSGTQLSVL.

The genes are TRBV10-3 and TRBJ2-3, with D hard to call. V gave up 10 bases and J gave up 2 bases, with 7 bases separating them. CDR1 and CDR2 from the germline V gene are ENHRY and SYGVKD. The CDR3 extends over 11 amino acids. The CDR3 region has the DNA TGTGCCACCGAGAACACAGATACGCAGTATTTT. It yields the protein CATENTDTQYF.

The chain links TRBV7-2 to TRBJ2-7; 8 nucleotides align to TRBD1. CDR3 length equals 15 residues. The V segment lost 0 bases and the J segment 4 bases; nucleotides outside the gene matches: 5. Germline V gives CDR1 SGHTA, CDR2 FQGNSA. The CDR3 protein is CASSLALQGAYEQYF. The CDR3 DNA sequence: TGTGCCAGCAGCTTAGCGCTGCAGGGGGCTTACGAGCAGTACTTC. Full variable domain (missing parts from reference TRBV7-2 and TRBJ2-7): GAGVSQSPSNKVTEKGKDVELRCDPISGHTALYWYRQSLGQGLEFLIYFQGNSAPDKSGLPSDRFSAERTGGSVSTLTIQRTQQEDSAVYLCASSLALQGAYEQYFGPGTRLTVT.

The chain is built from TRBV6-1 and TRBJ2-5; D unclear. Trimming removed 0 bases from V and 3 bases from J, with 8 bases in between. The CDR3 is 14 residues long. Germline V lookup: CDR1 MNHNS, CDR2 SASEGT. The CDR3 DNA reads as TGTGCCAGCAGTGAAGCTGGGGTAGAAGAGACCCAGTACTTC. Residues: CASSEAGVEETQYF.